These 16 T cell receptor beta chains originate from one sample sequenced in a study of Graves' ophthalmopathy and Graves' hyperthyroidism. The sequenced template was RNA, covering the TCR beta CDR3 region. HTBI-primed RT-PCR formed the first round, and a multiplex PCR formed the second. TCRdb reprocessed the multiplex PCR reads with MiXCR, giving one entry per CDR3 protein. The sample holds approximately 700,000 distinct CDR3 sequences; 40% are singletons and the top ten take 35% to 55%. The sequenced material came from peripheral blood. The receptors stem from an adult man with Graves' ophthalmopathy.

The chain links TRBV29-1 to TRBJ2-6, with 7 bases lining up with TRBD2. The germline V gene has CDR1 SQVTM and CDR2 ANQGSEA. The CDR3 sequence is 15 residues long. The V gene end was trimmed by 7 bases and the J gene end by 0 bases; junction bases not matched to a gene: 6. The CDR3 here is CSAGGFRSGANVLTF. The DNA for the CDR3 is TGCAGCGCCGGGGGGTTCCGCTCTGGGGCCAACGTCCTGACTTTC.

This clonotype occurred many times. This chain joins TRBV12-3 or TRBV12-4 and TRBJ2-5; no firm D call. Trimming shortened V by 7 bases and J by 0 bases, and 18 bases separated the two germline ends. The CDR3 is made up of 16 amino acids. CDR3 in amino acids: CASTTADPQYQETQYF. DNA of the CDR3: TGTGCCAGCACCACGGCGGACCCACAGTACCAAGAGACCCAGTACTTC.

The chain recombines TRBV19 with TRBJ1-4, with D perhaps TRBD1 (5 bases). The CDR3 runs 14 residues. From germline, CDR1 is LNHDA and CDR2 SQIVND (reference sequence). Trimming left V 6 bases short and J 8 bases short, with 16 bases between. CDR3 amino acids: CASSWTSRREKLFF. CDR3 sequence (DNA): TGTGCCAGTAGCTGGACATCGCGAAGAGAAAAACTGTTTTTT.

Note on this clonotype: Given a much more abundant clone one base away, this may be a read error. The chain employs TRBV7-9 and TRBJ1-2, with unresolved D. The CDR3 is 15 amino acids. Germline V CDR1 and CDR2: SEHNR, FQNEAQ (reference sequence). The V gene lost 1 base and the J gene lost 3 bases, with 12 bases spanning the gap. DNA for the CDR3: TGTGCCAGCAGCTTAGTACCCGGGTTGGACTATGGCTACACCTTC. Protein sequence: CASSLVPGLDYGYTF.

The DNA for the CDR3 is TGTGCCAGCAGCCAAGGAATAGCCTACGAGCAGTACGTC. This codes for CASSQGIAYEQYV. The gene calls are TRBV11-1 and TRBJ2-7; no clear D. This CDR3 is built from 13 residues. The V end lost 5 bases, the J end lost 2 bases, and 10 bases lay between the germline ends. CDR1 is SGHAT and CDR2 is FQDESV in the germline V gene (reference sequence).

The chain joins TRBV20-1 to TRBJ2-7; D might be TRBD1 or TRBD2, each matching 5 bases. There are 14 residues in the CDR3. Germline V gives CDR1 DFQATT, CDR2 SNEGSKA (reference sequence). V dropped 3 bases and J dropped 8 bases, with 20 bases sitting between them. As DNA, the CDR3 is TGCAGTGCTAGTTACGGGACCACCAATGAAAAGCAGTACTTC. As protein: CSASYGTTNEKQYF.

About this clonotype: One end of the junction fails to match germline, which may point to a read error. The rearrangement uses TRBV10-2 and TRBJ2-5, with TRBD1 identical over 8 bases. The CDR3 runs 15 residues. Germline CDR1 WSHSY, CDR2 SAAADI. DNA for the CDR3: TGTGCCAGCAGTTTGAGGTCAGGGGGCAATCAGCCCCAGTACTTC. It codes for CASSLRSGGNQPQYF.

The rearrangement joins TRBV5-4 to TRBJ2-7; TRBD2 matches at 10 bases. The CDR3 is made up of 15 amino acids. V lost 0 bases to trimming and J lost 3 bases; unmatched junction nucleotides: 3. Germline assignment: CDR1 SGHNT and CDR2 YYREEE (reference sequence). CDR3 loop: CASSLGSSGSYEQYF. The DNA for the CDR3 is TGTGCCAGCAGCTTGGGGTCTAGCGGGAGCTACGAGCAGTACTTC.

The rearrangement joins TRBV2 to TRBJ2-2; D might be TRBD1 (6 bases). CDR1 SNHLY and CDR2 FYNNEI come from the germline V gene. With 5 bases removed from V and 1 base from J, the gap between germline ends came to 11 bases. The CDR3 runs 15 residues. This CDR3 is CASSLQGGNTGELFF. The CDR3 coding sequence is TGTGCCAGCAGTCTACAGGGTGGGAACACCGGGGAGCTGTTTTTT.

Notes on this clonotype: Given a much more abundant clone one base away, this may be a read error. This chain uses TRBV11-2 with TRBJ2-5; 7 bases are shared with TRBD1. The CDR3 is 15 amino acids. Germline CDR1 SGHAT, CDR2 FQNNGV. The junction had 9 bases not matched to a gene; V was cut back by 5 bases and J by 3 bases. As DNA, the CDR3 is TGTGCCAGCAGCCTATACAGGGGCGTCAAAGAGACCCAGTACTTC. As protein: CASSLYRGVKETQYF.

The chain couples TRBV7-9 to TRBJ1-1; D is unclear. V was cut by 3 bases and J by 5 bases, with 10 bases left in between. Germline V gives CDR1 SEHNR, CDR2 FQNEAQ (reference sequence). The CDR3 sequence is 13 residues long. In nucleotides, the CDR3 is TGTGCCAGCAGCTTTTGGACGGGGACTGAAGCTTTCTTT. It codes for CASSFWTGTEAFF. The full variable domain, completed using reference TRBV7-9 and TRBJ1-1, is DTGVSQNPRHKITKRGQNVTFRCDPISEHNRLYWYRQTLGQGPEFLTYFQNEAQLEKSRLLSDRFSAERPKGSFSTLEIQRTEQGDSAMYLCASSFWTGTEAFFGQGTRLTVV.

The chain links TRBV2 to TRBJ2-5, with 11 bases that match TRBD2. The V gene end was trimmed by 6 bases and the J gene end by 5 bases; junction bases not matched to a gene: 14. Germline V gives CDR1 SNHLY, CDR2 FYNNEI. The CDR3 sequence is 17 residues long. The CDR3 sequence: CASSQDVAGGPGETQYF. The CDR3 DNA reads as TGTGCCAGCAGCCAAGATGTAGCGGGAGGGCCTGGGGAGACCCAGTACTTC.

This clonotype was seen more than once but under ten times. This chain links TRBV2 with TRBJ2-7, with TRBD2 matching 13 bases. The CDR3 is made up of 16 amino acids. Germline lookup yields CDR1 SNHLY and CDR2 FYNNEI. V dropped 4 bases and J dropped 5; count of bases not matched to a gene: 8. CDR3 in amino acids: CASSGTSGRFWDEQYF. CDR3 DNA: TGTGCCAGCAGTGGGACTAGCGGGAGATTCTGGGACGAGCAGTACTTC. Drawing the rest from reference TRBV2 and TRBJ2-7, the complete variable domain is EPEVTQTPSHQVTQMGQEVILRCVPISNHLYFYWYRQILGQKVEFLVSFYNNEISEKSEIFDDQFSVERPDGSNFTLKIRSTKLEDSAMYFCASSGTSGRFWDEQYFGPGTRLTVT.

This clonotype was counted a single time. The V and J genes are TRBV10-3 and TRBJ2-5; D gene ambiguous. Trimming removed 5 bases from V and 5 bases from J, with 9 bases in between. This CDR3 has 12 amino acids. Germline loops: CDR1 ENHRY, CDR2 SYGVKD. The CDR3 DNA reads TGTGCCATCAGTTCTCCGCTTGAGACCCAGTACTTC. Its protein is CAISSPLETQYF.

As to this clonotype: Germline is not matched at one junction end, which may reflect a read error. The CDR3 DNA sequence: TGTGCCAGTAGAAACAGGGACAATCACCCCCAGCATTTT. This translates into CASRNRDNHPQHF. The V gene is TRBV19, the J gene TRBJ1-5; perhaps TRBD1 as D (6 bases). Germline V lookup: CDR1 LNHDA, CDR2 SQIVND (reference sequence). There are 13 residues in the CDR3.

This clonotype was recorded at least ten times. The chain carries TRBV10-3 and TRBJ1-5; 9 nucleotides align to TRBD1. V lost 0 bases and J lost 0; bases outside the gene matches: 6. This CDR3 has 18 residues. CDR1 and CDR2 from the germline V gene are ENHRY and SYGVKD. The CDR3 region is CAISESTRQGDSNQPQHF. CDR3 DNA: TGTGCCATCAGTGAGTCGACTCGACAGGGGGATAGCAATCAGCCCCAGCATTTT.